This T cell receptor beta chain was recovered during a study of blood T cells in healthy people across ages (dated by TCRdb to about 2015). Regarding the study in general: In model experiments, roughly one uniquely barcoded TCR beta cDNA molecule per two T cells was captured by template switching. The study measured age-related changes in TCR beta repertoire diversity using deep sequencing normalized with unique cDNA molecular identifiers. The donors were divided into four age groups: young (average 16 years), middle-aged (approximately 39), aged (62) and long-lived (around 87). To avoid experimental bias, donors of different ages were distributed randomly across sequencing lanes. The study analyzed two additional independent replicas of 1 million unique cDNA reads from the same blood draw for two donors, one aged 18 to 29 and one aged 80 or older. Here is what the overall study found, with its caveats: Observed TCR beta diversity correlated strongly with the percentage of naive T cells measured by flow cytometry. Bulk unsorted PBMC profiling prevented conclusive comparison of naive and antigen-experienced compartments. The CMV infection status of donors was not known, potentially confounding age-related changes in expanded clonotypes. Total diversity estimates from one million sequenced T cells were considered lower bounds and underestimates. Observed TCR beta diversity per million T cells fell roughly linearly with age, and a significant reduction was already apparent by age roughly 40. Compared with the aged group, the long-lived group had more naive CD4+ T cells, fewer expanded clones and increased TCR diversity, a pattern suggesting age selection.

Points on this clonotype: Its antigen is currently not known. No base qualities exist here, and no much larger clone lies one base off it.

To prepare the library, 5' RACE was applied. Instrument used: Illumina HiSeq 2500. A second roughly 6 to 12 cycle PCR used a sample-barcoded 5' primer and a J-beta primer mix. Each TCR beta cDNA molecule received a unique molecular identifier from a template-switch 5' adaptor carrying 12 random nucleotides. Each sample yielded at least 2.5 million CDR3-containing paired-end reads. First-strand cDNA synthesis was performed from all RNA using the Mint cDNA synthesis kit, with priming by a TRBC-specific oligonucleotide. All cDNA was treated with uracil-DNA glycosylase and then went through a first 18-cycle PCR with the universal primers M1SS and BC2_uni_R. Concerning the study's data processing: For normalization, 1 million high-quality reads were randomly selected from each sample, with every read carrying a distinct molecular identifier. Reads with shared molecular identifiers were discarded instead of being binned into consensus sequences. MiTCR, set to a Q25 quality threshold and the strictest error-elimination algorithm, was used for CDR3 identification, clonotype clustering and error correction. A nonparametric unseen species model using Euler transformation provided a lower-bound estimate of total TCR beta diversity. TCRdb took the public reads, trimmed them with fastp at Q25, ran MiXCR for clone calling and kept in-frame beta chains. Identical CDR3 proteins give one entry, which carries the most common genes and DNA. TCRdb's processing, not the authors', yielded these V and J calls. Here the sample has fewer than 1,000,000 distinct CDR3 sequences; around 45% occur a single time. The ten largest clonotypes hold about 19% of the sample.

Donors were about 36 systemically healthy Caucasian individuals from Russia aged about 6 to 100 years. Each donor gave ten milliliters of peripheral blood, collected into EDTA-treated Vacutainer tubes. Ficoll-Paque density-gradient centrifugation was used to isolate PBMCs, with at least 6 million per sample. Trizol reagent was used to extract total RNA from the PBMCs, yielding at least 5 micrograms per sample. For every donor, flow cytometry on a PBMC aliquot measured the percentage of naive CD45RAhigh/CD27high T cells. The sequenced material came from blood. The sequence was obtained from a man in his sixties in good health.

The CDR3 region reads CASQADGTYEQYF. The DNA sequence is given as TGTGCCAGCCAGGCGGACGGGACCTACGAGCAGTACTTC. The rearranged segments are TRBV2 and TRBJ2-7; the D gene is possibly TRBD2, with 5 bases matching. V drops 8 bases and J drops 2 bases, leaving 13 bases in between. The CDR3 starts with the cysteine, ends with the phenylalanine, and has 13 residues. The entry retains the CDR3 DNA only, 39 bases that are in frame from base 1. Taken from the germline V gene, the CDR1 and CDR2 loops are SNHLY and FYNNEI.